The 19 T cell receptor beta chains below were found in one sample sequenced in a study of blood T cell repertoires in COVID-19. Method: immunoSEQ multiplex PCR; TCRdb's copy keeps in-frame clones and lacks some. The table has roughly 28,000 clones, 85% to 90% seen once. Sequenced input: peripheral blood. These receptors were collected from a man aged 65 to 85 with active COVID-19.

V and J are TRBV3-1 (or the pseudogene TRBV3-2) and TRBJ2-1; 9 bases fit TRBD1. The V and J ends lost 1 base and 5 bases, in that order; junction bases with no gene match: 3. Germline CDR1 LGHDT, CDR2 YNNKEL (reference sequence). The CDR3 is 15 residues long. The CDR3 DNA follows: TGTGCCAGCAGCCAAGGGGGGACAGGGAACAATGAGCAGTTCTTC. Residues: CASSQGGTGNNEQFF.

J is TRBJ2-7 and V is TRBV5-4, with a possible D match to TRBD1 (7 bases). This CDR3 is 15 amino acids long. V was cut by 1 base and J by 0 bases, with 11 bases left in between. Germline CDR1 and CDR2: SGHNT and YYREEE (reference sequence). The CDR3 DNA follows: TGTGCCAGCAGCTTGCAGGGGGGCCACTCCTACGAGCAGTACTTC. It encodes CASSLQGGHSYEQYF.

DNA for the CDR3: TGTGCCAGCAGCCAGACTATGGGACAGGGAAAAGAGGATTCACCCCTCCACTTT. Amino acid sequence: CASSQTMGQGKEDSPLHF. This chain links TRBV3-1 (or the pseudogene TRBV3-2) with TRBJ1-6, with 9 bases fitting TRBD1. V gave up 3 bases and J gave up 8 bases; unmatched junction bases: 14. Germline CDR1 LGHDT, CDR2 YNNKEL (reference sequence). This CDR3 comprises 18 residues.

This clone was counted between two and nine times. The rearrangement links TRBV6-5 to TRBJ2-7, with unresolved D. V was shortened by 8 bases and J by 7 bases, with 12 bases between the two germline ends. CDR1 and CDR2 from the germline V gene are MNHEY and SVGAGI. The CDR3 totals 11 residues. The DNA for the CDR3 is TGTGCCAGCCGCCAGTATCAGGAGCAGTACTTC. As protein: CASRQYQEQYF.

CDR3 DNA sequence: TGTGCCAGCAGTTTGGAGCGGGGAGGGAGTTACAATGAGCAGTTCTTC. Residues: CASSLERGGSYNEQFF. The gene calls are TRBV28 and TRBJ2-1, with TRBD2 matching over 7 bases. J was trimmed by 4 bases and V by 3 bases; bases with no gene match: 9. This CDR3 comprises 16 residues. Germline CDR1 reads MDHEN; CDR2 reads SYDVKM.

The chain uses TRBV24-1 and TRBJ2-7, with TRBD1 as a possible D gene (6 bases). The V and J ends lost 4 bases and 3 bases respectively, with 15 bases between them. The CDR3 totals 15 residues. CDR1 and CDR2 from the germline V gene are KGHDR and SFDVKD. The CDR3 nucleotides are TGTGCCACCAGTGACCGTGTGAGGGGGATCTACGAGCAGTACTTC. Protein sequence: CATSDRVRGIYEQYF.

This chain joins TRBV5-5 and TRBJ1-6; 8 bases are a match to TRBD1. The germline V gene has CDR1 SGHKS and CDR2 YYEKEE (reference sequence). The CDR3 is made up of 14 amino acids. Trimming at V came to 4 bases and at J to 8 bases, leaving 5 bases not matched to a gene. In DNA form, the CDR3 reads TGTGCCAGCAGCCCGGACAGGGAGGATTCACCCCTCCACTTT. It codes for CASSPDREDSPLHF.

The gene calls are TRBV5-4 and TRBJ1-1, with D possibly being TRBD1 (6 bases). Germline values: CDR1 SGHNT, CDR2 YYREEE (reference sequence). The length of the CDR3 is 15 residues. V was clipped by 2 bases and J by 5 bases, with 16 bases between them. The CDR3 protein is CASSLQGRRLTEAFF. Written as DNA, the CDR3 is TGTGCCAGCAGCTTACAGGGTAGGAGACTGACTGAAGCTTTCTTT.

The rearrangement links TRBV5-1 to TRBJ1-2; TRBD1 is a possible D gene (6 bases). CDR3 length: 14 amino acids. The germline CDR1 and CDR2 sequences are SGHRS and YFSETQ. Trimming removed 4 bases at V and 4 bases at J, with 14 bases between. The CDR3 is CASSPDGDTYGYTF. Here the CDR3 DNA reads TGCGCCAGCAGCCCCGACGGGGACACCTATGGCTACACCTTC.

The V call is TRBV11-2, the J call TRBJ1-2, with D hard to call. CDR1 is SGHAT, CDR2 FQNNGV, per germline. The CDR3 has 12 amino acids. V was shortened by 0 bases and J by 8 bases, with 7 bases between the two germline ends. CDR3 in amino acids: CASSLDRRGYTF. As DNA, the CDR3 is TGTGCCAGCAGCTTAGATCGGAGGGGCTACACCTTC.

The rearrangement links TRBV13 to TRBJ1-2; the match to TRBD1 covers 8 bases. The CDR3 sequence is 13 residues long. V shed 4 bases, J shed 4 bases, and the junction held 2 bases outside the gene matches. Germline loops: CDR1 PRHDT, CDR2 FYEKMQ (reference sequence). The chain's CDR3 is CASSSTGGYGYTF. The CDR3, as DNA: TGTGCCAGCAGCTCCACAGGGGGCTATGGCTACACCTTC. The variable domain in full, completed from reference TRBV13 and TRBJ1-2, reads AAGVIQSPRHLIKEKRETATLKCYPIPRHDTVYWYQQGPGQDPQFLISFYEKMQSDKGSIPDRFSAQQFSDYHSELNMSSLELGDSALYFCASSSTGGYGYTFGSGTRLTVV.

The chain couples TRBV2 to TRBJ2-1, with D unresolved. The ends were cut back, 0 bases at V and 6 bases at J, with 9 bases in the middle. The length of the CDR3 is 14 residues. Germline V gene lookup returns CDR1 SNHLY and CDR2 FYNNEI. The CDR3 bases are TGTGCCAGCAGTGAAGCGGGCCACCCCAATGAGCAGTTCTTC. Residues: CASSEAGHPNEQFF.

This clone was recorded only once. The V gene is TRBV15, the J gene TRBJ1-1; D is uncertain. The CDR3 spans 14 residues. Trimming left V 0 bases short and J 3 bases short, with 8 bases between. Germline lookup yields CDR1 LNHNV and CDR2 YYDKDF (reference sequence). CDR3 residues: CATSRDRGDTEAFF. The CDR3 nucleotides read TGTGCCACCAGCAGAGATCGAGGCGACACTGAAGCTTTCTTT.

The J gene is TRBJ2-3, the V gene TRBV3-1 (or the pseudogene TRBV3-2); possible D gene TRBD1, 5 bases. The CDR3 has 15 amino acids. V lost 4 bases, J lost 2 bases, and 13 bases lay in between. CDR1 LGHDT and CDR2 YNNKEL come from the germline V gene (reference sequence). The CDR3 DNA reads TGTGCCAGCAGCCTGGGGCCGGCCAACACAGATACGCAGTATTTT. Translating gives CASSLGPANTDTQYF.

This clone has a single count. The chain links TRBV28 to TRBJ2-2, with 8 bases aligning to TRBD2. There are 15 residues in the CDR3. J was trimmed by 4 bases and V by 6 bases; bases with no gene match: 7. Per the germline V gene, CDR1 is MDHEN and CDR2 is SYDVKM. This chain's CDR3 is CASRPGGAGTGELFF. CDR3 in DNA: TGTGCCAGCAGGCCCGGGGGGGCCGGCACCGGGGAGCTGTTTTTT.

The chain has TRBV4-3 and TRBJ2-3, with 8 bases matching TRBD2. Germline CDR1 LGHNA, CDR2 YSLEER. The V segment lost 3 bases and the J segment 4 bases; nucleotides outside the gene matches: 6. CDR3 length equals 15 residues. CDR3 region: CASSQGTSDADTQYF. In nucleotides, the CDR3 is TGCGCCAGCAGCCAGGGGACTAGTGACGCAGATACGCAGTATTTT.

The gene calls are TRBV6-4 and TRBJ1-1; 8 nucleotides align to TRBD1. CDR3 length: 15 residues. The V segment lost 4 bases and the J segment 4 bases; nucleotides outside the gene matches: 8. Germline V gives CDR1 MRHNA, CDR2 SNTAGT. Here the CDR3 reads CASSAETGVGTEAFF. In nucleotides, the CDR3 is TGTGCCAGCAGTGCAGAGACAGGGGTCGGCACTGAAGCTTTCTTT.

The gene calls are TRBV4-1 and TRBJ2-5; no definite D call. CDR3 length: 15 amino acids. The V gene's germline CDR1 is MGHRA and CDR2 YSYEKL. V gave up 6 bases and J gave up 0 bases, with 14 bases separating them. The CDR3 loop is CASSQSTTHQETQYF. The CDR3, as DNA: TGCGCCAGCAGTCAAAGTACTACTCACCAAGAGACCCAGTACTTC.

The chain links TRBV7-9 to TRBJ2-3; 9 bases line up with TRBD1. The CDR3 has 14 amino acids. After removal of 5 bases from V and 0 bases from J, the junction contained 0 bases not matched to a gene. Germline CDR1 is SEHNR and CDR2 is FQNEAQ (reference sequence). As DNA, the CDR3 is TGTGCCAGCAGCGGGACAGGGAGCACAGATACGCAGTATTTT. Residues: CASSGTGSTDTQYF. The full variable domain, completed using reference TRBV7-9 and TRBJ2-3, is DTGVSQNPRHKITKRGQNVTFRCDPISEHNRLYWYRQTLGQGPEFLTYFQNEAQLEKSRLLSDRFSAERPKGSFSTLEIQRTEQGDSAMYLCASSGTGSTDTQYFGPGTRLTVL.